In its sample, the clone carrying this TCR beta chain was seen a few times. Its specificity is unknown. This specimen comes from a study of long-term antiretroviral therapy in people with HIV. Whole-study findings and limits: ART-treated samples gained diversity yet remained below transplant donor controls.

Version v3.0 of the immunoSEQ assay was performed at survey level. Only in-frame clones appear in the TCRdb table, and some are missing; sequencing was by immunoSEQ multiplex PCR. This sample carries roughly 17,000 clones, 70% to 90% of them seen once, and the ten largest clones take around 10%. Germline V CDR1 and CDR2: SEHNR, FQNEAQ (reference sequence). The CDR3 is 14 residues long. Trimming cost V 2 bases and J 8 bases, with 13 bases left between them. The sample in question was unsorted PBMCs, obtained 0.3 years before starting antiretroviral therapy. The clonotype comes from a man in his forties or fifties with HIV. The chain uses TRBV7-9 and TRBJ2-1; D may be TRBD2 (5 bases). In nucleotides, the CDR3 is TGTGCCAGCAGCTTACACTTCGTCGGGGATGAGCAGTTCTTC. It is translated as CASSLHFVGDEQFF.